The present T cell receptor beta chain was sequenced within a study of T cell repertoires in cytomegalovirus infection. The CDR3 extends over 13 amino acids. The V gene end was trimmed by 4 bases and the J gene end by 6 bases; junction bases not matched to a gene: 5. Germline lookup yields CDR1 MGHRA and CDR2 YSYEKL. MiXCR, applied by TCRdb to the reads, yields one record per CDR3 protein. The profile covers about 600,000 distinct CDR3 sequences, with 24% appearing a single time and less than 9.5% taken by the ten largest. Sequencing input: CD8+ T cells from PBMCs. This clonotype was sampled from a human donor in good health (CMV status not recorded). Some clones in this sample may be carry-over from other donors' samples. V gene TRBV4-1 combines with J gene TRBJ1-2; 7 nucleotides agree with TRBD1. The CDR3 region is CASSRDRDDGYTF. CDR3 nucleotides: TGCGCCAGCAGCCGAGACAGGGACGATGGCTACACCTTC.